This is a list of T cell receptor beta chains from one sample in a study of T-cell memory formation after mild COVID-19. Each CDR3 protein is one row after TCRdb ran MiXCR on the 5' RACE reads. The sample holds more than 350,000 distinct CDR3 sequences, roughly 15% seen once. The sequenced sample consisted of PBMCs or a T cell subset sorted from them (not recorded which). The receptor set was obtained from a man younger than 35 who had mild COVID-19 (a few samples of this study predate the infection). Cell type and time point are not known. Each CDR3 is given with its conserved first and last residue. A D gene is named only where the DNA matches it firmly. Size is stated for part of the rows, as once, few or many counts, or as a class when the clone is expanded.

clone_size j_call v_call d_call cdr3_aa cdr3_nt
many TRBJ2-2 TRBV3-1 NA CASSQGYRGHTGELFF TGTGCCAGCAGCCAAGGCTACCGGGGGCACACCGGGGAGCTGTTTTTT
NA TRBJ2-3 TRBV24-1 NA CATSDPTSTDTQYF TGTGCCACCAGTGACCCGACTTCCACAGATACGCAGTATTTT
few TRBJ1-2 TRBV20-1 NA CSARPQTGGYTF TGCAGTGCAAGACCCCAAACTGGTGGCTACACCTTC
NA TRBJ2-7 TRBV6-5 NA CASSSPGYVDEQYF TGTGCCAGCAGTTCCCCAGGGTACGTCGACGAGCAGTACTTC
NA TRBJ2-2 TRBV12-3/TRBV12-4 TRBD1 CASSSGQTTGELFF TGTGCCAGCAGTTCGGGACAGACCACCGGGGAGCTGTTTTTT
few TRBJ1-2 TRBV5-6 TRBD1 CASNRQGAGGYTF TGTGCCAGCAACAGACAGGGGGCTGGTGGCTACACCTTC
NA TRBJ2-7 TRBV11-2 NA CASSSNEQYF TGTGCCAGCAGCTCTAACGAGCAGTACTTC
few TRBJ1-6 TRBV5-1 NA CASSGQSSVSPLHF TGCGCCAGCAGCGGGCAGAGTTCAGTTTCACCCCTCCACTTT
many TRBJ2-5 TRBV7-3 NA CASSVDRGKLAGIQETQYF TGTGCCAGCAGCGTGGACAGGGGGAAACTAGCGGGGATCCAAGAGACCCAGTACTTC
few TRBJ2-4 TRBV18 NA CASSLMIRAGIQYF TGTGCCAGCTCACTAATGATTAGGGCCGGCATTCAGTACTTC
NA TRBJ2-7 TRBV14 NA CASSKAPEWRYEQYF TGTGCCAGCAGCAAAGCTCCAGAATGGCGATACGAGCAGTACTTC
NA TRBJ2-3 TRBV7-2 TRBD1 CASSLLTRPGGSTDTQYF TGTGCCAGCAGCTTATTGACCCGGCCAGGGGGAAGCACAGATACGCAGTATTTT
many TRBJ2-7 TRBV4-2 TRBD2 CASSQETSGFNEQYF TGTGCCAGCAGCCAAGAAACTAGCGGGTTCAACGAGCAGTACTTC
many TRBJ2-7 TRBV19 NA CASSTGSYEQYF TGTGCCAGTAGTACAGGATCCTACGAGCAGTACTTC
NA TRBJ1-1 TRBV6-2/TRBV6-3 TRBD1 CASTSPTGGELTEAFF TGTGCCAGCACCTCCCCGACAGGGGGCGAGTTGACTGAAGCTTTCTTT
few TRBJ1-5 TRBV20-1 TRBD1 CSASDRVSNQPQHF TGCAGTGCTTCGGACAGGGTCAGCAATCAGCCCCAGCATTTT
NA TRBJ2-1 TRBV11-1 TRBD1 CASSLGWTGNNEQFF TGTGCCAGCAGCTTAGGGTGGACAGGGAACAATGAGCAGTTCTTC
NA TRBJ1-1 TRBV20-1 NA CSARSGQTNTEAFF TGCAGTGCTAGATCCGGACAGACGAACACTGAAGCTTTCTTT
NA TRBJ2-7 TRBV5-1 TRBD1 CASSSWTGSYEQYF TGCGCCAGCAGCTCGTGGACAGGGAGCTACGAGCAGTACTTC
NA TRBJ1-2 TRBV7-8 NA CASRPDTGANYGYTF TGTGCCAGCAGGCCGGACACGGGAGCTAACTATGGCTACACCTTC
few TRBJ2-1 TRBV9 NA CASSAGLNEQFF TGTGCCAGCAGCGCCGGACTCAATGAGCAGTTCTTC
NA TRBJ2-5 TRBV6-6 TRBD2 CASSFPRGSLAGAETQYF TGTGCCAGCAGTTTTCCCAGGGGTTCCCTAGCGGGGGCGGAGACCCAGTACTTC
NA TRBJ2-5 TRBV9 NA CASSVGAGGYQETQYF TGTGCCAGCAGCGTCGGAGCTGGAGGGTACCAAGAGACCCAGTACTTC
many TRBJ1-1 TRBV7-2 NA CASSAKRGETEAFF TGTGCCAGCAGCGCTAAGCGGGGAGAGACTGAAGCTTTCTTT
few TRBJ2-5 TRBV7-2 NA CASSLMGPPQETQYF TGTGCCAGCAGCTTAATGGGACCACCTCAAGAGACCCAGTACTTC
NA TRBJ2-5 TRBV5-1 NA CASSLYGTQETQYF TGCGCCAGCAGCCTGTACGGAACCCAAGAGACCCAGTACTTC
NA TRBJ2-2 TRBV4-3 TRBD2 CASSQDPRLAGGPGELFF TGCGCCAGCAGCCAAGATCCTCGCCTAGCGGGGGGGCCCGGGGAGCTGTTTTTT
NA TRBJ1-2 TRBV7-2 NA CASSLEAWGGYTF TGTGCCAGCAGCTTAGAGGCCTGGGGGGGCTACACCTTC
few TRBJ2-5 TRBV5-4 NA CASSSRDTGGTQYF TGTGCCAGCAGCTCCAGGGACACTGGAGGGACCCAGTACTTC
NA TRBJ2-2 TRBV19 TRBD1 CATRSGQVAGELFF TGTGCCACCCGATCGGGACAGGTGGCCGGGGAGCTGTTTTTT